These 3 T cell receptor beta chains came from one sample sequenced in a study of read filtering for tumor transcriptome and immune sequencing (dated by TCRdb to about 2020). Instrument on record: Illumina HiSeq 4000. The Immunoverse kit was used to build TCR libraries from 400 ng RNA, with molecular barcoded adaptors covering alpha/delta and beta/gamma chains. Using fastp trimming at Q25 and MiXCR clonotype assembly, TCRdb reanalyzed the public sequencing data and kept in-frame beta chains. Rows are combined by CDR3 protein, so each entry shows the most common genes and DNA. The sample contains about 62,000 distinct CDR3 sequences, roughly 19% of them found a single time. Of the sample, around 9.9% is held by the ten largest clones. Sequencing input: a population of CD138-negative cells sorted from bone marrow. The sample's cell subset or site label, decoded: bone marrow mononuclear cells depleted of CD138+ plasma/myeloma cells by negative magnetic selection. The receptor source for this set is a donor over 35 with multiple myeloma.

This clonotype was seen at least ten times. The chain employs TRBV20-1 and TRBJ2-1; 7 nucleotides line up with TRBD2. Germline V gene data show CDR1 as DFQATT and CDR2 as SNEGSKA (reference sequence). The CDR3 length is 15 residues. With 0 bases clipped from V and 6 bases from J, the junction kept 8 bases outside the gene matches. CDR3 loop: CSARDSRGVRNEQFF. CDR3 in DNA: TGCAGTGCTAGAGATTCCCGGGGGGTTCGCAATGAGCAGTTCTTC.

The table lists this clonotype with many counts. The chain carries TRBV20-1 and TRBJ1-5, with TRBD1 as a possible D gene (5 bases). Germline CDR1 is DFQATT and CDR2 is SNEGSKA (reference sequence). The CDR3 is 14 residues long. Trimming removed 7 bases at V and 5 bases at J, with 18 bases between. Here the CDR3 DNA reads TGCAGTGTAGAGGCCTCCCGGGACGATCAGCCCCAGCATTTT. Translation gives CSVEASRDDQPQHF.

This clonotype has ten or more counts. The V gene is TRBV4-1, the J gene TRBJ1-1, with D unresolved. Germline V lookup: CDR1 MGHRA, CDR2 YSYEKL. With 0 bases removed from V and 6 bases from J, the gap between germline ends came to 5 bases. The CDR3 contains 12 residues. CDR3 coding DNA: TGCGCCAGCAGCCAAGAGGGAGCTGAAGCTTTCTTT. The encoded protein is CASSQEGAEAFF.